The 25 T cell receptor beta chains reported below all come from one sample, sequenced in a study of Ad26.COV2.S vaccination and SARS-CoV-2 variants. This table comes from immunoSEQ multiplex PCR, and its TCRdb copy is limited to in-frame clones, with some not included. The table lists about 440,000 clones, 90% of them singletons. As for treatment: some 19 received Ad26.COV2.S at low or high dose, single or two shots; 5 received placebo; per-sample allocation not given. It was on day 63 after the first vaccine or placebo injection that samples were taken. The sample was peripheral blood, taken in a trial of Ad26.COV2.S vaccine versus placebo. Receptor source: a person between 18 and 65 years old who received the Ad26.COV2.S COVID-19 vaccine or a placebo.

As regards this clone: Other DNA sequences of this sample code for an identical CDR3. The rearrangement joins TRBV19 to TRBJ1-5; D remains ambiguous. Germline values: CDR1 LNHDA, CDR2 SQIVND (reference sequence). Trimming took 4 bases from V and 6 from J, leaving 10 bases between them. This CDR3 is built from 13 residues. The CDR3 bases are TGTGCCAGTAGTACAAAAAGCCGTCAGCCCCAGCATTTT. It encodes CASSTKSRQPQHF. The full variable domain, completed using reference TRBV19 and TRBJ1-5, is DGGITQSPKYLFRKEGQNVTLSCEQNLNHDAMYWYRQDPGQGLRLIYYSQIVNDFQKGDIAEGYSVSREKKESFPLTVTSAQKNPTAFYLCASSTKSRQPQHFGDGTRLSIL.

The rearrangement links TRBV4-2 to TRBJ2-5, with D perhaps TRBD1 (6 bases). Trimming pared 1 base from V and 3 bases from J, leaving 9 bases between. Germline V gene lookup returns CDR1 LGHNA and CDR2 YNFKEQ. The CDR3 is made up of 14 amino acids. CDR3 residues: CASSQGYREETQYF. The CDR3 coding sequence is TGTGCCAGCAGCCAAGGATACAGGGAAGAGACCCAGTACTTC.

The chain links TRBV6-5 to TRBJ2-5; 11 bases agree with TRBD1. In germline, CDR1 is MNHEY, CDR2 SVGAGI. V shed 6 bases, J shed 4 bases, and the junction held 7 bases outside the gene matches. CDR3 length: 15 residues. CDR3 nucleotide sequence: TGTGCCAGCAGCCCGGGACAGGGGGAGGGAGAGACCCAGTACTTC. Translating gives CASSPGQGEGETQYF.

This rearrangement joins TRBV11-2 to TRBJ2-3; no clear D. The CDR3 length is 14 residues. Germline values: CDR1 SGHAT, CDR2 FQNNGV. With 0 bases removed from V and 6 bases from J, the gap between germline ends came to 10 bases. The DNA for the CDR3 is TGTGCCAGCAGCTTAGAACTTACGTTTGATACGCAGTATTTT. The encoded protein is CASSLELTFDTQYF.

This clone has just a few counts. The genes are TRBV6-1 and TRBJ1-3, with unresolved D. The V end lost 1 base, the J end lost 3 bases, and 10 bases lay between the germline ends. There are 15 residues in the CDR3. Per germline, CDR1 MNHNS and CDR2 SASEGT. The CDR3 region is CASSEGPADGNTIYF. CDR3 coding DNA: TGTGCCAGCAGTGAAGGCCCAGCGGATGGAAACACCATATATTTT.

With regard to this clone: Additional DNA sequences in this sample encode the identical CDR3. This chain joins TRBV28 and TRBJ1-3; D call uncertain. The germline CDR1 and CDR2 sequences are MDHEN and SYDVKM. The CDR3 has 14 residues. V shed 4 bases and J shed 2 bases, with 9 bases lying between them. CDR3 amino acids: CASSSPATGNTIYF. The CDR3, as DNA: TGTGCCAGCAGTTCCCCAGCAACTGGAAACACCATATATTTT.

V gene TRBV30 combines with J gene TRBJ1-5; D unresolved. This CDR3 region has 14 residues. The V gene's germline CDR1 is GTSNPN and CDR2 SVGIG (reference sequence). Trimming stripped 4 bases from V and 2 bases from J, with 12 bases between. DNA for the CDR3: TGTGCCTGGAACCTGGGTCCGGGCAATCAGCCCCAGCATTTT. Translated, it gives CAWNLGPGNQPQHF.

This chain uses TRBV27 with TRBJ2-1; weak D call: TRBD1 (6 bases). The V gene lost 6 bases and the J gene lost 10 bases, with 13 bases spanning the gap. From germline, CDR1 is MNHEY and CDR2 SMNVEV (reference sequence). This CDR3 has 12 amino acids. DNA for the CDR3: TGTGCCAGCAGATCGACAGGCTCCGAGCAGTTCTTC. Encoded protein: CASRSTGSEQFF.

The rearrangement uses TRBV6-6 and TRBJ2-3; D ambiguous. Germline V CDR1 and CDR2: MNHNY, SVGAGI (reference sequence). The CDR3 sequence is 13 residues long. The V gene lost 5 bases and the J gene lost 4 bases, with 10 bases spanning the gap. CDR3 coding DNA: TGTGCCAGCAGTACCTTCACGGCAGATACGCAGTATTTT. This codes for CASSTFTADTQYF.

This chain links TRBV5-3 with TRBJ2-7; 9 nucleotides line up with TRBD1. Being an ORF, TRBV5-3 has a function that is uncertain. The CDR3 has 16 residues. The V gene end was trimmed by 1 base and the J gene end by 0 bases; junction bases not matched to a gene: 5. CDR3 in DNA: TGTGCCAGAAGCTTGCGGGACAGGGACAGCTCCTACGAGCAGTACTTC. Translation gives CARSLRDRDSSYEQYF.

The chain is built from TRBV6-1 and TRBJ2-2; TRBD2 agrees at 11 bases. The ends lost 4 bases at V and 1 base at J; junction bases unmatched: 5. This CDR3 region has 17 residues. Germline CDR1 reads MNHNS; CDR2 reads SASEGT. CDR3 DNA sequence: TGTGCCAGCAGTGCGAGTACTAGCGGGGGGAACACCGGGGAGCTGTTTTTT. This gives the protein CASSASTSGGNTGELFF.

This chain links TRBV7-9 with TRBJ2-1; no clear D. Germline CDR1 reads SEHNR; CDR2 reads FQNEAQ (reference sequence). V was shortened by 1 base and J by 3 bases, with 7 bases between the two germline ends. The CDR3 runs 14 residues. The CDR3 spells CASSLESSYNEQFF. The CDR3 nucleotides read TGTGCCAGCAGCTTAGAGTCCAGCTACAATGAGCAGTTCTTC.

V gene TRBV5-6 combines with J gene TRBJ2-5; tentative D call: TRBD1 (6 bases). The germline CDR1 and CDR2 sequences are SGHDT and YYEEEE. V lost 2 bases, J lost 7 bases, and 18 bases lay in between. The CDR3 sequence is 15 residues long. The chain's CDR3 is CASSFPDLTRGTQYF. The DNA for the CDR3 is TGTGCCAGCAGCTTCCCGGACCTGACCAGGGGGACCCAGTACTTC. Combining the CDR3 with reference TRBV5-6 and TRBJ2-5 gives the whole variable domain DAGVTQSPTHLIKTRGQQVTLRCSPKSGHDTVSWYQQALGQGPQFIFQYYEEEERQRGNFPDRFSGHQFPNYSSELNVNALLLGDSALYLCASSFPDLTRGTQYFGPGTRLLVL.

The DNA of the CDR3 is TGTGCCAGCAGTGAGGGACAGGGCTACACCGGGGAGCTGTTTTTT. Translation gives CASSEGQGYTGELFF. V and J are TRBV2 and TRBJ2-2; 9 bases map to TRBD1. CDR3 length equals 15 residues. With V trimmed by 3 bases and J by 3 bases, 2 bases remained unmatched. CDR1 SNHLY and CDR2 FYNNEI come from the germline V gene.

V usage is TRBV5-6 and J usage is TRBJ2-2; unclear D gene. The CDR3 spans 14 residues. The germline V gene has CDR1 SGHDT and CDR2 YYEEEE. Trimming took off 4 bases at V and 4 bases at J, with 11 bases between the two ends. The CDR3 nucleotides are TGTGCCAGCAGCCGACGGCTGATCACCGGGGAGCTGTTTTTT. Translating it yields CASSRRLITGELFF. The full variable domain, its missing parts supplied by reference TRBV5-6 and TRBJ2-2, is DAGVTQSPTHLIKTRGQQVTLRCSPKSGHDTVSWYQQALGQGPQFIFQYYEEEERQRGNFPDRFSGHQFPNYSSELNVNALLLGDSALYLCASSRRLITGELFFGEGSRLTVL.

This chain uses TRBV5-1 with TRBJ2-3, with 7 bases aligning to TRBD2. From germline, CDR1 is SGHRS and CDR2 YFSETQ. Unmatched junction bases numbered 3, after V lost 4 bases and J lost 1 base. The CDR3 has 14 residues. This chain's CDR3 is CASSRRGGTDTQYF. CDR3 nucleotide sequence: TGCGCCAGCAGCCGTCGGGGGGGCACAGATACGCAGTATTTT. The full variable domain, in which reference TRBV5-1 and TRBJ2-3 provide the parts outside the CDR3, is KAGVTQTPRYLIKTRGQQVTLSCSPISGHRSVSWYQQTPGQGLQFLFEYFSETQRNKGNFPGRFSGRQFSNSRSEMNVSTLELGDSALYLCASSRRGGTDTQYFGPGTRLTVL.

The chain's CDR3 is CASSLEVGQVEAFF. Written as DNA, the CDR3 is TGTGCCAGCAGCTTGGAAGTGGGGCAGGTTGAAGCTTTCTTT. This chain connects TRBV5-4 to TRBJ1-1; a weak D match, TRBD1 (5 bases). V dropped 0 bases and J dropped 7 bases, with 13 bases sitting between them. CDR3 length: 14 residues. Germline V CDR1 and CDR2: SGHNT, YYREEE (reference sequence).

This chain joins TRBV19 and TRBJ2-2; D could derive from TRBD1 or TRBD2 (5 bases each). V gave up 5 bases and J gave up 6 bases, with 16 bases separating them. Germline-derived CDR1 and CDR2 are LNHDA and SQIVND (reference sequence). The CDR3 spans 15 residues. CDR3 DNA: TGTGCCAGTAGTCGGCCCGGGTTGGGGGCCGGGGAGCTGTTTTTT. This sequence encodes CASSRPGLGAGELFF.

The chain carries TRBV11-2 and TRBJ1-5, with TRBD1 matching 10 bases. The V segment lost 5 bases and the J segment 2 bases; nucleotides outside the gene matches: 3. This CDR3 is 15 amino acids long. Germline CDR1 SGHAT, CDR2 FQNNGV. CDR3 sequence (DNA): TGTGCCAGCAGCCATGGGACAGGGGGCAATCAGCCCCAGCATTTT. Its protein is CASSHGTGGNQPQHF.

The chain has TRBV15 and TRBJ2-3; 10 bases align to TRBD2. V lost 2 bases, J lost 3 bases, and 5 bases stayed unmatched. In germline, CDR1 is LNHNV, CDR2 YYDKDF (reference sequence). The CDR3 consists of 16 residues. The CDR3 loop is CATSRSGRGLTDTQYF. The DNA of the CDR3 is TGTGCCACCAGCAGAAGCGGGAGGGGTTTGACAGATACGCAGTATTTT.

Regarding this clone: This CDR3 is also generated by other DNA sequences in the sample. The gene calls are TRBV18 and TRBJ2-1; 9 bases are shared with TRBD1. There are 15 residues in the CDR3. Per germline, CDR1 KGHSH and CDR2 LQKENI. The V segment lost 3 bases and the J segment 3 bases; nucleotides outside the gene matches: 3. CDR3 amino acids: CASSPTGGSYNEQFF. The CDR3 nucleotides are TGTGCCAGCTCACCGACAGGGGGGAGCTACAATGAGCAGTTCTTC. Combining the CDR3 with reference TRBV18 and TRBJ2-1 gives the whole variable domain NAGVMQNPRHLVRRRGQEARLRCSPMKGHSHVYWYRQLPEEGLKFMVYLQKENIIDESGMPKERFSAEFPKEGPSILRIQQVVRGDSAAYFCASSPTGGSYNEQFFGPGTRLTVL.

The chain has TRBV5-4 and TRBJ2-1; 8 bases match TRBD2. V trimming: 4 bases; J trimming: 9 bases; junction bases outside the gene matches: 9. The CDR3 contains 14 residues. The germline CDR1 and CDR2 sequences are SGHNT and YYREEE (reference sequence). CDR3 amino acids: CASSRSGSRGEQFF. CDR3 DNA: TGTGCCAGCAGCCGAAGCGGGAGCCGAGGTGAGCAGTTCTTC.

The rearrangement uses TRBV27 and TRBJ2-6; 7 nucleotides align to TRBD1. The CDR3 length is 18 residues. V shed 5 bases, J shed 0 bases, and the junction held 10 bases outside the gene matches. CDR1 and CDR2 (germline): MNHEY, SMNVEV (reference sequence). The CDR3 bases are TGTGCCAGCAGTAAACGGACAGGTCCAAGCTCTGGGGCCAACGTCCTGACTTTC. Protein sequence: CASSKRTGPSSGANVLTF.

This rearrangement joins TRBV2 to TRBJ1-5; 10 bases fit TRBD1. V was clipped by 2 bases and J by 4 bases; unmatched bases: 11. The CDR3 runs to 18 residues. Germline V gives CDR1 SNHLY, CDR2 FYNNEI. CDR3 residues: CASSEQIMTGGWNQPQHF. The CDR3 DNA follows: TGTGCCAGCAGTGAACAGATAATGACAGGGGGCTGGAATCAGCCCCAGCATTTT.

The rearrangement joins TRBV20-1 to TRBJ1-1; D gene uncertain. Germline V lookup: CDR1 DFQATT, CDR2 SNEGSKA (reference sequence). The CDR3 consists of 14 residues. Trimming shortened V by 3 bases and J by 7 bases, and 18 bases separated the two germline ends. CDR3 nucleotides: TGCAGTGCTAGTAAGATCGGGGAGCGGGATGAAGCTTTCTTT. Translating it yields CSASKIGERDEAFF.